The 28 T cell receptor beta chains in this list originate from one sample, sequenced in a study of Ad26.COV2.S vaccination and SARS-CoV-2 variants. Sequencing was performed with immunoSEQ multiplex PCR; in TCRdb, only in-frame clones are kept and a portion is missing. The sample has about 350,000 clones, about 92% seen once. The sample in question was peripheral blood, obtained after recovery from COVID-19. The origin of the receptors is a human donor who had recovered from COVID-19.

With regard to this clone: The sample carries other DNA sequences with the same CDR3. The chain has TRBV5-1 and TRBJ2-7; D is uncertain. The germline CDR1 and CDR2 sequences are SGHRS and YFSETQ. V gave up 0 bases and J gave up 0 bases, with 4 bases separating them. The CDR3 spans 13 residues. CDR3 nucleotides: TGCGCCAGCAGCTTGGCTAGCTCCTACGAGCAGTACTTC. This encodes CASSLASSYEQYF.

CDR3 sequence (DNA): TGTGCCAGCAGCGTAGAGATGGGGGGACCCTACAATGAGCAGTTCTTC. It encodes CASSVEMGGPYNEQFF. V and J are TRBV9 and TRBJ2-1, with a weak D call TRBD2 (6 bases). V was clipped by 0 bases and J by 2 bases, with 12 bases between them. CDR3 length equals 16 residues. Looked up from germline, CDR1 is SGDLS and CDR2 is YYNGEE.

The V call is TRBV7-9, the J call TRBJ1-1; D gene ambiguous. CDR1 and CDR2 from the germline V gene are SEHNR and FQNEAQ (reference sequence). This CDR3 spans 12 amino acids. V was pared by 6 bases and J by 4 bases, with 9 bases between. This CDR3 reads CASRDLSTEAFF. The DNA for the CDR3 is TGTGCCAGCAGGGACTTAAGCACTGAAGCTTTCTTT.

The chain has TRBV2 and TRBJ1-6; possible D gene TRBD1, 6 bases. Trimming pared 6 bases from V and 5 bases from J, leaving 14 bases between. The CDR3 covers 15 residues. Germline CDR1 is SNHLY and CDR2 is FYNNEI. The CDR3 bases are TGTGCCAGCAGAATACAGGGACTGAATAATTCACCCCTCCACTTT. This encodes CASRIQGLNNSPLHF.

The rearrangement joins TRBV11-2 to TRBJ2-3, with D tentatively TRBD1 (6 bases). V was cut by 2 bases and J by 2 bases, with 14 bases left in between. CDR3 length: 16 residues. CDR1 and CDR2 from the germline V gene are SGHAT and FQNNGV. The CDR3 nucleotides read TGTGCCAGCAGCTTACGCCGGGACACTCTCACAGATACGCAGTATTTT. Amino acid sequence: CASSLRRDTLTDTQYF.

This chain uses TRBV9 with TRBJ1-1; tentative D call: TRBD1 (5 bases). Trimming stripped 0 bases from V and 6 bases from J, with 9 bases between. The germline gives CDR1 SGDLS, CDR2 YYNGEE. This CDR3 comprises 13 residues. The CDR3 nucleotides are TGTGCCAGCAGCGTAGGGTTAGGGGCTGAAGCTTTCTTT. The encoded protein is CASSVGLGAEAFF.

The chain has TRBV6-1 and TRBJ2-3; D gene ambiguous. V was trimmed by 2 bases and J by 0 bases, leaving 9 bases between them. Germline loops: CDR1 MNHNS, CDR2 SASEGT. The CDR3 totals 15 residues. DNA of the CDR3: TGTGCCAGCAGTGAAATGTCAGTCAGCACAGATACGCAGTATTTT. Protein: CASSEMSVSTDTQYF.

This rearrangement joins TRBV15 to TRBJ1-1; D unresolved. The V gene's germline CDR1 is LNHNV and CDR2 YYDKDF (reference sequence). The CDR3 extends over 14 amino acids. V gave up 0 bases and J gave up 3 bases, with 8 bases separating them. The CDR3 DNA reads TGTGCCACCAGCAGAGAACGGCGCGACACTGAAGCTTTCTTT. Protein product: CATSRERRDTEAFF.

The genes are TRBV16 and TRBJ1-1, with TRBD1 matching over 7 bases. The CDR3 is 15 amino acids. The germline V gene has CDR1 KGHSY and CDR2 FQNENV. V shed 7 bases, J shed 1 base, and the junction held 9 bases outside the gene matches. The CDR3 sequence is CASNPTGVANTEAFF. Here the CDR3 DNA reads TGTGCCAGCAATCCTACAGGGGTAGCGAACACTGAAGCTTTCTTT.

CDR3 protein: CASSLTGSLGTEAFF. The CDR3 DNA reads as TGCGCCAGCAGCTTGACAGGGAGTTTGGGGACTGAAGCTTTCTTT. V and J are TRBV5-1 and TRBJ1-1, with D perhaps TRBD1 (6 bases). The germline V gene has CDR1 SGHRS and CDR2 YFSETQ. This CDR3 is built from 15 residues. Trimming took off 1 base at V and 5 bases at J, with 15 bases between the two ends. The complete variable domain, with remaining parts taken from reference TRBV5-1 and TRBJ1-1, reads KAGVTQTPRYLIKTRGQQVTLSCSPISGHRSVSWYQQTPGQGLQFLFEYFSETQRNKGNFPGRFSGRQFSNSRSEMNVSTLELGDSALYLCASSLTGSLGTEAFFGQGTRLTVV.

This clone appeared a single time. The CDR3: CATSRGDSSGANVLTF. CDR3 in DNA: TGTGCCACCAGCAGGGGAGATTCCTCTGGGGCCAACGTCCTGACTTTC. This chain connects TRBV15 to TRBJ2-6; weak D call: TRBD2 (5 bases). The CDR3 extends over 16 amino acids. With 3 bases removed from V and 0 bases from J, the gap between germline ends came to 9 bases. Germline assignment: CDR1 LNHNV and CDR2 YYDKDF (reference sequence).

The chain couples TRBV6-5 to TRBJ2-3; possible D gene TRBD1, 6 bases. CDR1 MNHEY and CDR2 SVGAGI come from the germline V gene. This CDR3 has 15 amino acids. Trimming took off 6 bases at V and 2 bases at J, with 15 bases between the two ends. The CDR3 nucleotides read TGTGCCAGCAGCTACAGGGCAGCCTACACAGATACGCAGTATTTT. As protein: CASSYRAAYTDTQYF.

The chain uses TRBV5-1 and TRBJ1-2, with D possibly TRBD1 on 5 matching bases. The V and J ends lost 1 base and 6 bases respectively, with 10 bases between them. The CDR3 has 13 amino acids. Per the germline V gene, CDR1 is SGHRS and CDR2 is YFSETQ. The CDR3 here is CASSLRQTDGYTF. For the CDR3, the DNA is TGCGCCAGCAGCTTGCGACAGACAGATGGCTACACCTTC. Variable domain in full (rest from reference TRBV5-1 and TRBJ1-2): KAGVTQTPRYLIKTRGQQVTLSCSPISGHRSVSWYQQTPGQGLQFLFEYFSETQRNKGNFPGRFSGRQFSNSRSEMNVSTLELGDSALYLCASSLRQTDGYTFGSGTRLTVV.

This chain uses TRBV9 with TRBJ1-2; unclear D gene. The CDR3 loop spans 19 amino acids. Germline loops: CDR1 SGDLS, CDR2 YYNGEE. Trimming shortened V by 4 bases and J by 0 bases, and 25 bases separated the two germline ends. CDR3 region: CASSTPRSLTERPNYGYTF. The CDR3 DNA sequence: TGTGCCAGCAGCACCCCTCGTTCCCTGACCGAGCGTCCTAACTATGGCTACACCTTC.

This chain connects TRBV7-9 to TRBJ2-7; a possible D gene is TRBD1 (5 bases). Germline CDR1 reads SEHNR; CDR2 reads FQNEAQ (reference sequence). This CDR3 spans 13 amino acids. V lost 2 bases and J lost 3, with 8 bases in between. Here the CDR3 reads CASSLKGDYEQYF. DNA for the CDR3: TGTGCCAGCAGCTTAAAAGGGGACTACGAGCAGTACTTC.

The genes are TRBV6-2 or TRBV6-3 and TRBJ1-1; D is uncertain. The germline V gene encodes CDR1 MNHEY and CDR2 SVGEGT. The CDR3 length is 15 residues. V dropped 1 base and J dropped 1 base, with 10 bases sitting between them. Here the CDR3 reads CASSYFPVENTEAFF. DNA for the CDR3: TGTGCCAGCAGTTACTTCCCGGTAGAGAACACTGAAGCTTTCTTT.

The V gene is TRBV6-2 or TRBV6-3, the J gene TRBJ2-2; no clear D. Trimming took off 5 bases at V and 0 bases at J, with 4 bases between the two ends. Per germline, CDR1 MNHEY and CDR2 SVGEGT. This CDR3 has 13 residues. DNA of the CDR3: TGTGCCAGCAGTGGATCGAACACCGGGGAGCTGTTTTTT. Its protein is CASSGSNTGELFF.

The CDR3 bases are TGTGCCAGCAGCGTAGGGTACTACCTCGACTCCTTCTACAATGAGCAGTTCTTC. Translating it yields CASSVGYYLDSFYNEQFF. The rearrangement links TRBV9 to TRBJ2-1; D is unclear. Trimming pared 0 bases from V and 3 bases from J, leaving 19 bases between. This CDR3 is built from 18 residues. CDR1 is SGDLS and CDR2 is YYNGEE in the germline V gene.

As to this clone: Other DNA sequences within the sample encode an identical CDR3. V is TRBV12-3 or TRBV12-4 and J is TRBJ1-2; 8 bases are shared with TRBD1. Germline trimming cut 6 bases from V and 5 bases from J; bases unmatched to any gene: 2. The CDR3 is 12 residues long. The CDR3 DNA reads TGTGCCAGCAGCGGACAGGGTTATGGCTACACCTTC. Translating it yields CASSGQGYGYTF.

CDR3 nucleotide sequence: TGCGCCAGCAGCCCCGGGACAAGGAGTGAAGCTTTCTTT. It yields the protein CASSPGTRSEAFF. The genes are TRBV5-1 and TRBJ1-1, with TRBD1 as a possible D gene (6 bases). The CDR3 extends over 13 amino acids. CDR1 and CDR2 from the germline V gene are SGHRS and YFSETQ. V lost 4 bases and J lost 7, with 14 bases in between.

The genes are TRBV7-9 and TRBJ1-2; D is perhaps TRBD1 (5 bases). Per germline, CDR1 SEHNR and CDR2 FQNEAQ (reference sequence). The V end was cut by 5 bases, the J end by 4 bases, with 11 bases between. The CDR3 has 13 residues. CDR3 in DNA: TGTGCCAGCAGCCCGGGACCGATCTATGGCTACACCTTC. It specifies CASSPGPIYGYTF.

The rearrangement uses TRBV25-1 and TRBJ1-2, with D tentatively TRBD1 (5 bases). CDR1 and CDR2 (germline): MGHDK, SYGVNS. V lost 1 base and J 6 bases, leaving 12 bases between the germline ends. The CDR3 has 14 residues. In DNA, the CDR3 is TGTGCCAGCAGTGAATCACCGTTGGGACATGGCTACACCTTC. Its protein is CASSESPLGHGYTF.

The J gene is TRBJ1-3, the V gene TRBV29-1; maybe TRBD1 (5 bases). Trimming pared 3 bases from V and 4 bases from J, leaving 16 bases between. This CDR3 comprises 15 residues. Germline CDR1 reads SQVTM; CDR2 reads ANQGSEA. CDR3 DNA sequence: TGCAGCGTTGATCGCAGGGAGAGATCAGGAAACACCATATATTTT. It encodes CSVDRRERSGNTIYF.

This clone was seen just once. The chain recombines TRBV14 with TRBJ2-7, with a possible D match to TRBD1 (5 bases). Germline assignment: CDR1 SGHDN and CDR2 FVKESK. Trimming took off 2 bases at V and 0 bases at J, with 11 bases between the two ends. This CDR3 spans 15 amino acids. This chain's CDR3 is CASSQRGPVSYEQYF. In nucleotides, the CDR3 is TGTGCCAGCAGCCAAAGGGGTCCCGTCTCCTACGAGCAGTACTTC. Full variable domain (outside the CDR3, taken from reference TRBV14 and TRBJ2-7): EAGVTQFPSHSVIEKGQTVTLRCDPISGHDNLYWYRRVMGKEIKFLLHFVKESKQDESGMPNNRFLAERTGGTYSTLKVQPAELEDSGVYFCASSQRGPVSYEQYFGPGTRLTVT.

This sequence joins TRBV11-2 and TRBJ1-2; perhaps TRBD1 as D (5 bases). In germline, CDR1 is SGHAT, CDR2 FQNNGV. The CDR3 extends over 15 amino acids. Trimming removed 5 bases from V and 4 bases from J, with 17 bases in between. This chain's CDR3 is CASSEPGREGYGYTF. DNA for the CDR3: TGTGCCAGCAGCGAGCCGGGACGAGAAGGCTATGGCTACACCTTC. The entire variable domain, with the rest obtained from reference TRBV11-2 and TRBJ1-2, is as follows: EAGVAQSPRYKIIEKRQSVAFWCNPISGHATLYWYQQILGQGPKLLIQFQNNGVVDDSQLPKDRFSAERLKGVDSTLKIQPAKLEDSAVYLCASSEPGREGYGYTFGSGTRLTVV.

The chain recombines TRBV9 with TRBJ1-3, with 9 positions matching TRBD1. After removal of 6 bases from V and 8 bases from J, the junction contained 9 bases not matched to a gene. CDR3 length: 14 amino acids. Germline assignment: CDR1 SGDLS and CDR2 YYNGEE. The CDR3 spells CASNGQGSKDTIYF. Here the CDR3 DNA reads TGTGCCAGCAACGGACAGGGGAGTAAGGACACCATATATTTT.

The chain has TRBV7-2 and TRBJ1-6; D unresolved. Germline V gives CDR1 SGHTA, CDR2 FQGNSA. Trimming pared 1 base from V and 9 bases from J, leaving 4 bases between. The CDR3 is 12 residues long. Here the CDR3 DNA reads TGTGCCAGCAGCTTAGAGGGTTCACCCCTCCACTTT. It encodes CASSLEGSPLHF.

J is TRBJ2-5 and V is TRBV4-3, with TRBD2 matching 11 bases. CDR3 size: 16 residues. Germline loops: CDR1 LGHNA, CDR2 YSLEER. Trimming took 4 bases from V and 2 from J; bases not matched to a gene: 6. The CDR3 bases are TGCGCCAGCAGCCGCCTGACTAGCGGGGTACAAGAGACCCAGTACTTC. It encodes CASSRLTSGVQETQYF.